This is a list of T cell receptor beta chains from one sample in a study of shared clonotypes between healthy human individuals. The assay was immunoSEQ multiplex PCR, and TCRdb's table has in-frame clones only and misses some. Here the sample spans millions of clones, about 92% being singletons. The sequenced material came from naive CD8+ T cells from PBMCs. The receptors come from a man aged 18 to 30 in good health. Some clones in this sample may be carry-over from other donors' samples. Each CDR3 is given with its conserved first and last residue. A D gene is named only where the DNA matches it firmly. Clone size, where shown, is once, few, many, or a class for clones that have expanded.

j_call	d_call	clone_size	v_call	cdr3_nt	cdr3_aa
TRBJ2-1	.	.	TRBV7-9	TGTGCCAGCAGCACCTCCCAGGAGCAGTTCTTC	CASSTSQEQFF
TRBJ2-1	TRBD1	.	TRBV9	TGTGCCAGCGCGCTGGACAGGGCCTTCTACAATGAGCAGTTCTTC	CASALDRAFYNEQFF
TRBJ2-7	.	.	TRBV27	TGTGCCAGCAGTTTACCCGGAACCTACGAGCAGTACTTC	CASSLPGTYEQYF
TRBJ2-2	.	.	TRBV6-6	TGTGCCAGCAGTTACGGCGGGGACACCGGGGAGCTGTTTTTT	CASSYGGDTGELFF
TRBJ2-3	.	.	TRBV7-3	TGTGCCAGCAGCTTATATCTGGGCACAGATACGCAGTATTTT	CASSLYLGTDTQYF
TRBJ2-7	TRBD2	few	TRBV4-1	TGCGCCAGCAGCCAAGAGAGGTTGGCTGGACTAGTTTGTCCCTACGAGCAGTACTTC	CASSQERLAGLVCPYEQYF
TRBJ2-1	.	.	TRBV2	TGTGCCAGCAGTGCTGGGCCCCCCTACAATGAGCAGTTCTTC	CASSAGPPYNEQFF
TRBJ1-2	TRBD1	.	TRBV25-1	TGTGCCAGCAGTGAAAGCGCCAGGGGGCAAAACTATGGCTACACCTTC	CASSESARGQNYGYTF
TRBJ1-5	.	once	TRBV27	TGTGCCAGCAGTTTATACTTATCTGTGTCCCAGCCCCAGCATTTT	CASSLYLSVSQPQHF
TRBJ2-7	.	.	TRBV10-2	TGCGCCAGCACTTACCCATCGGCAGGGAGCACTTACGAGCAGTACTTC	CASTYPSAGSTYEQYF
TRBJ1-1	.	.	TRBV7-9	TGTGCCAGCAGCTTAGGGGGGATGGCACCTTTCTTT	CASSLGGMAPFF
TRBJ2-1	TRBD1	.	TRBV7-9	TGTGCCAGCAGGGATGGACAGGGGAGTTTCTATTCTGAGCAGTTCTTC	CASRDGQGSFYSEQFF
TRBJ2-5	TRBD1	.	TRBV19	TGTGCCAGTAGTAGGGGACAGGGTGGTTTCGGAGAGACCCAGTACTTC	CASSRGQGGFGETQYF
TRBJ2-7	.	.	TRBV11-2	TGTGCCAGCAGCTTAGGGGCGTCCCCTTCCTACGAGCAGTACTTC	CASSLGASPSYEQYF
TRBJ2-2	.	.	TRBV27	TGTGCCAGCAGGCCTACAGGGCGGTCGGGCACCGGGGAGCTGTTTTTT	CASRPTGRSGTGELFF
TRBJ1-2	.	.	TRBV7-9	TGTGCCAGCAGCTTAGCTACGGAATCCTATGGCTACACCTTC	CASSLATESYGYTF
TRBJ1-1	.	.	TRBV28	TGTGCCAGCAGTATCATGCTGGACACTGAAGCTTTCTTT	CASSIMLDTEAFF
TRBJ2-7	.	.	TRBV4-1	TGCGCCAGCAGCCATCCCCCCAAGACCGGGGACATCACCTACGAGCAGTACTTC	CASSHPPKTGDITYEQYF
TRBJ1-1	.	.	TRBV9	TGTGCCAGCAGCGTAGGGGCAGTGATGAACACTGAAGCTTTCTTT	CASSVGAVMNTEAFF